This is a list of T cell receptor beta chains from one sample in a study of Graves' ophthalmopathy and Graves' hyperthyroidism. From the multiplex PCR reads, TCRdb called clonotypes with MiXCR, one entry per CDR3 protein. Of around 1.1 million distinct CDR3 sequences in the sample, roughly 35% are singletons; the top ten hold roughly 10%. Sequencing was performed on peripheral blood or thyroid tissue (not recorded which). All receptors come from an adult man with Graves' hyperthyroidism. Both conserved end residues are part of each CDR3. A D gene is named only where the DNA matches it firmly. Not all rows give a size; the values are once, few, many and, for expanded clones, a class.

TRBJ1-1 TRBV13 . . 15 TGTGCCAGCAGCTCAATGCAGGAGATGAACACTGAAGCTTTCTTT CASSSMQEMNTEAFF
TRBJ1-2 TRBV27 . . 13 TGTGCCACCAGCAGTACTTCTAACTATGGCTACACCTTC CATSSTSNYGYTF
TRBJ2-5 TRBV5-1 TRBD2 few 17 TGCGCCAGCAGCTTGGGGGCACTAGCGGGAGAGCAAGAGACCCAGTACTTC CASSLGALAGEQETQYF
TRBJ2-5 TRBV29-1 . . 13 TGCAGCGTGCGCGGGGCCGGGGGAGAGACCCAGTACTTC CSVRGAGGETQYF
TRBJ2-5 TRBV9 . . 15 TGTGCCAGCAGTCTCCGAGGTACTTACCAAGAGACCCAGTACTTC CASSLRGTYQETQYF
TRBJ1-6 TRBV9 TRBD1 many 17 TGTGCCAGCAGCGTAGACCCAGGGACAGCTCGTAATTCACCCCTCCACTTT CASSVDPGTARNSPLHF
TRBJ2-5 TRBV29-1 . . 12 TGCAGCGTTGAGGGTCGGTACGGGGCCCAGTACTTC CSVEGRYGAQYF
TRBJ2-7 TRBV7-3 TRBD1 few 16 TGTGCCAGCAGCCGAGATTCCGGGACAGGGCGCTACGAGCAGTACTTC CASSRDSGTGRYEQYF
TRBJ1-6 TRBV7-9 . . 16 TGTGCCAGCACCTCGGTCTCCTCGAGGTATAATTCACCCCTCCACTTT CASTSVSSRYNSPLHF
TRBJ1-2 TRBV10-2 . . 16 TGCGCCAGCAGTGAGCAGACAGGTCTGGCTAACTATGGCTACACCTTC CASSEQTGLANYGYTF
TRBJ2-2 TRBV5-1 . many 15 TGCGCCAGCAGCTTCCTCAGTCCGAACACCGGGGAGCTGTTTTTT CASSFLSPNTGELFF